This TCR beta chain originates from a study of T cell responses to AZD1222 COVID-19 vaccine. Findings of the study overall: Females outnumbered males among donors, who were mostly white British; clonal diversity was possibly underestimated. Reportedly, close to half of spike-specific TCRs are directed against unmutated variant regions. Baseline seropositivity occurred in only six AZD1222 recipients. Spike-wide vaccine-associated CD4 TCRs dominated at 160-218 and 743-854.

As for this clone: Its antigen is undetermined.

In germline, CDR1 is SGHRS, CDR2 YFSETQ. This CDR3 has 19 residues. V gave up 0 bases and J gave up 0 bases, with 19 bases separating them. Here immunoSEQ multiplex PCR was the method, and the copy in TCRdb shows in-frame clones only, minus some. Among 140,000 or so clones, about 92% were seen once, and the ten largest hold 1.5% to 2%. The sequence was collected from an adult in good health. The source material was peripheral blood, sampled on day 0 of AZD1222 vaccination. The chain combines TRBV5-1 with TRBJ1-3; tentative D call: TRBD1 (5 bases). The CDR3 region is CASSLGGSRPGHSGNTIYF. The CDR3 coding sequence is TGCGCCAGCAGCTTGGGGGGCTCCCGGCCGGGTCACTCTGGAAACACCATATATTTT.